The 31 T cell receptor beta chains reported below all come from one sample, sequenced in a study of T cell repertoires in cytomegalovirus infection. TCRdb fed the reads into MiXCR, producing one record per CDR3 protein. The data contain about 490,000 distinct CDR3 sequences, less than 30% of them singletons. The specimen was PBMCs. These receptors were collected from a human donor in good health (CMV status not recorded). Some clones in this sample may be carry-over from other donors' samples.

The rearrangement uses TRBV6-6 and TRBJ2-7, with unresolved D. Germline assignment: CDR1 MNHNY and CDR2 SVGAGI (reference sequence). The CDR3 has 13 amino acids. The V end was cut by 3 bases, the J end by 9 bases, with 15 bases between. The CDR3 bases are TGTGCCAGCAGTTATGGCCGGGTTGTATGGCAGTACTTC. It is translated as CASSYGRVVWQYF.

The chain recombines TRBV20-1 with TRBJ1-1, with no clear D. The length of the CDR3 is 10 residues. The V gene's germline CDR1 is DFQATT and CDR2 SNEGSKA (reference sequence). Trimming stripped 6 bases from V and 7 bases from J, with 9 bases between. The DNA for the CDR3 is TGCAGTGCGAAGAGTCTTGAAGCTTTCTTT. Amino acids: CSAKSLEAFF.

J is TRBJ2-1 and V is TRBV11-3, with 8 nucleotides matching TRBD2. Looked up from germline, CDR1 is SGHNT and CDR2 is YENEEA. J lost 4 bases, V lost 7 bases, and 12 bases had no gene match. CDR3 length: 16 residues. CDR3 sequence reads: CASTEISGSAYNEQFF. The DNA for the CDR3 is TGTGCCAGCACCGAGATAAGCGGGAGTGCTTACAATGAGCAGTTCTTC. Based on the CDR3 plus reference TRBV11-3 and TRBJ2-1, the full variable domain is EAGVVQSPRYKIIEKKQPVAFWCNPISGHNTLYWYLQNLGQGPELLIRYENEEAVDDSQLPKDRFSAERLKGVDSTLKIQPAELGDSAVYLCASTEISGSAYNEQFFGPGTRLTVL.

This clonotype was seen many times. The chain carries TRBV11-2 and TRBJ1-4; tentatively, D is TRBD1 (5 bases). V lost 5 bases and J lost 14, with 18 bases in between. The CDR3 sequence is 13 residues long. CDR1 and CDR2 (germline): SGHAT, FQNNGV. The DNA of the CDR3 is TGTGCCAGCAGCCCCGGGACTTTTTCGAAGCTGTTTTTT. Translation gives CASSPGTFSKLFF.

V is TRBV7-8 and J is TRBJ2-5, with D perhaps TRBD2 (6 bases). CDR1 is SGHVS, CDR2 FQNEAQ, per germline. The CDR3 consists of 15 residues. Between the trimmed V and J ends, which lost 5 bases and 4 bases, there was a span of 17 bases. Written as DNA, the CDR3 is TGTGCCAGCAGCCCACGAGGGCGGGACGGAGAGACCCAGTACTTC. Its translation: CASSPRGRDGETQYF.

This clonotype has only one observation. This sequence joins TRBV29-1 and TRBJ1-2, with D possibly TRBD1 on 5 matching bases. The CDR3 is made up of 14 amino acids. Per germline, CDR1 SQVTM and CDR2 ANQGSEA. V shed 6 bases and J shed 2 bases, with 16 bases lying between them. CDR3 protein: CSVQRWGVNYGYTF. The DNA for the CDR3 is TGCAGCGTCCAACGTTGGGGGGTAAACTATGGCTACACCTTC. Combining the CDR3 with reference TRBV29-1 and TRBJ1-2 gives the whole variable domain SAVISQKPSRDICQRGTSLTIQCQVDSQVTMMFWYRQQPGQSLTLIATANQGSEATYESGFVIDKFPISRPNLTFSTLTVSNMSPEDSSIYLCSVQRWGVNYGYTFGSGTRLTVV.

The rearrangement joins TRBV24-1 to TRBJ2-1, with 13 bases identical to TRBD2. Germline CDR1 and CDR2: KGHDR and SFDVKD. This CDR3 comprises 16 residues. J gave up 7 bases and V 3 bases, and 5 bases lay outside the gene matches. The CDR3 region is CATSDQGLAGVNEQFF. For the CDR3, the DNA is TGTGCCACCAGTGATCAAGGACTAGCGGGAGTGAATGAGCAGTTCTTC.

This clonotype showed up many times. The V call is TRBV7-2, the J call TRBJ1-3, with D possibly matching TRBD1 (5 bases). The CDR3 is 17 amino acids. Trimming took 1 base from V and 2 from J, leaving 15 bases between them. Germline-derived CDR1 and CDR2 are SGHTA and FQGNSA. DNA of the CDR3: TGTGCCAGCAGCTTAGTCTCGGGCAGGGACGCTGGAAACACCATATATTTT. It translates to CASSLVSGRDAGNTIYF.

This clonotype has only a few counts. The V call is TRBV7-2, the J call TRBJ2-7, with TRBD2 matching 10 bases. CDR1 SGHTA and CDR2 FQGNSA come from the germline V gene. The J segment lost 5 bases and the V segment lost 2 bases, leaving 6 bases of the junction unmatched. CDR3 length equals 15 residues. The CDR3 loop is CASSLRAGGPHEQYF. The CDR3 nucleotides are TGTGCCAGCAGCTTAAGAGCGGGAGGGCCCCACGAGCAGTACTTC.

The chain is built from TRBV2 and TRBJ2-7, with 8 positions matching TRBD2. This CDR3 has 13 amino acids. The V and J ends lost 4 bases and 7 bases, in that order; junction bases with no gene match: 6. From germline, CDR1 is SNHLY and CDR2 FYNNEI. CDR3 amino acids: CASSGGLAGEQYF. CDR3 sequence (DNA): TGTGCCAGCAGTGGAGGACTAGCCGGGGAGCAGTACTTC.

The V and J genes are TRBV12-3 or TRBV12-4 and TRBJ1-2, with TRBD1 as a possible D gene (5 bases). The CDR3 has 15 amino acids. Trimming stripped 7 bases from V and 7 bases from J, with 22 bases between. This CDR3 reads CASTWRGPAGSGYTF. The CDR3 nucleotides read TGTGCCAGCACATGGCGGGGACCTGCGGGCTCTGGCTACACCTTC.

This clonotype has more than one count but fewer than ten. The chain carries TRBV6-5 and TRBJ2-5; possible D gene TRBD2, 6 bases. The CDR3 extends over 13 amino acids. Per the germline V gene, CDR1 is MNHEY and CDR2 is SVGAGI. Trimming took off 8 bases at V and 8 bases at J, with 18 bases between the two ends. The CDR3 spells CASGPRGGRTQYF. As DNA, the CDR3 is TGTGCCAGCGGCCCGCGGGGAGGTCGTACCCAGTACTTC.

This clonotype showed up just a few times. V usage is TRBV15 and J usage is TRBJ2-5, with D maybe TRBD1 (5 bases). Trimming cost V 1 base and J 5 bases, with 14 bases left between them. CDR1 is LNHNV, CDR2 YYDKDF, per germline (reference sequence). The CDR3 spans 15 residues. In nucleotides, the CDR3 is TGTGCCACCAGCAGAGGCGGCGTGGGGCGGGAGACCCAGTACTTC. Protein sequence: CATSRGGVGRETQYF.

This sequence joins TRBV5-6 and TRBJ2-1; D is unclear. Germline CDR1 and CDR2: SGHDT and YYEEEE. The CDR3 contains 13 residues. V shed 1 base and J shed 7 bases, with 9 bases lying between them. The DNA for the CDR3 is TGTGCCAGCAGCTTGATAGTTGTGAATGAGCAGTTCTTC. It yields the protein CASSLIVVNEQFF.

This chain uses TRBV28 with TRBJ2-1; 13 bases align to TRBD2. Trimming cost V 1 base and J 4 bases; bases outside gene matches: 4. Per the germline V gene, CDR1 is MDHEN and CDR2 is SYDVKM. The CDR3 loop spans 17 amino acids. The CDR3 nucleotides read TGTGCCAGCAGTTTATTGGAGACTAGCGGGAGGTACAATGAGCAGTTCTTC. Amino acids: CASSLLETSGRYNEQFF.

This clonotype was found a few times. The chain employs TRBV24-1 and TRBJ2-1; 9 nucleotides match TRBD2. The CDR3 is made up of 15 amino acids. V was clipped by 4 bases and J by 7 bases; unmatched bases: 7. Germline lookup yields CDR1 KGHDR and CDR2 SFDVKD. DNA of the CDR3: TGTGCCACCAGTGACCGTAGCGGGAGTGGGAATGAGCAGTTCTTC. As protein: CATSDRSGSGNEQFF.

The chain is built from TRBV29-1 and TRBJ1-1, with D tentatively TRBD1 (5 bases). The CDR3 consists of 13 residues. Trimming left V 5 bases short and J 2 bases short, with 12 bases between. CDR1 is SQVTM, CDR2 ANQGSEA, per germline. The DNA for the CDR3 is TGCAGCGTTATGGGGCTGAGCAACACTGAAGCTTTCTTT. Protein product: CSVMGLSNTEAFF.

This clonotype was detected ten times or more. This chain uses TRBV7-6 with TRBJ2-1, with a possible D match to TRBD2 (5 bases). CDR3 size: 15 residues. CDR1 SGHVS and CDR2 FNYEAQ come from the germline V gene. The germline V and J ends were trimmed by 6 bases and 0 bases, with 12 bases remaining between them. This chain's CDR3 is CASRLSESSYNEQFF. The CDR3 DNA sequence: TGTGCCAGCAGACTTAGCGAAAGCTCCTACAATGAGCAGTTCTTC.

This chain links TRBV7-2 with TRBJ2-7; 7 positions match TRBD2. This CDR3 spans 16 amino acids. Germline values: CDR1 SGHTA, CDR2 FQGNSA. Losses at the gene ends were 5 bases for V and 2 bases for J; bases not matched to a gene: 12. CDR3 sequence reads: CASSAQTGLAAYEQYF. Here the CDR3 DNA reads TGTGCCAGCAGCGCCCAAACGGGGCTAGCGGCCTACGAGCAGTACTTC.

The chain recombines TRBV6-2 or TRBV6-3 with TRBJ2-5, with D possibly matching TRBD2 (6 bases). The length of the CDR3 is 15 residues. The V end was cut by 6 bases, the J end by 4 bases, with 18 bases between. The germline gives CDR1 MNHEY, CDR2 SVGEGT. The CDR3 here is CASRAAGRLGETQYF. The CDR3 bases are TGTGCCAGCAGGGCGGCGGGGCGTCTAGGAGAGACCCAGTACTTC.

V usage is TRBV20-1 and J usage is TRBJ2-1; 16 bases fit TRBD2. V lost 2 bases and J lost 6; bases outside the gene matches: 4. This CDR3 is built from 16 residues. CDR1 DFQATT and CDR2 SNEGSKA come from the germline V gene (reference sequence). The CDR3 DNA follows: TGCAGTGCTAGACTTGGGACTAGCGGGAGGGCCAATGAGCAGTTCTTC. Its translation is CSARLGTSGRANEQFF.

The chain has TRBV9 and TRBJ2-5; D is perhaps TRBD1 or TRBD2 (5 bases each). The CDR3 spans 13 residues. Germline lookup yields CDR1 SGDLS and CDR2 YYNGEE. The germline V and J ends were trimmed by 5 bases and 5 bases, with 13 bases remaining between them. The CDR3 is CASRGVGSETQYF. The CDR3 DNA reads as TGTGCCAGCAGGGGGGTGGGGAGCGAGACCCAGTACTTC.

Worth noting for this clonotype: A read error may explain this, as a much larger clone is one base away. The chain couples TRBV6-5 to TRBJ2-1, with 11 bases matching TRBD2. V was clipped by 2 bases and J by 6 bases; unmatched bases: 3. Per germline, CDR1 MNHEY and CDR2 SVGAGI. The length of the CDR3 is 15 residues. CDR3 region: CASSYTSGRSNEQFF. CDR3 in DNA: TGTGCCAGCAGTTACACTAGCGGGAGATCCAATGAGCAGTTCTTC.

The rearrangement uses TRBV24-1 and TRBJ2-1, with D possibly being TRBD1 or TRBD2 (5 bases each). V was shortened by 1 base and J by 10 bases, with 7 bases between the two germline ends. CDR1 is KGHDR, CDR2 SFDVKD, per germline. There are 12 residues in the CDR3. CDR3 region: CATSDFEGEQFF. CDR3 sequence (DNA): TGTGCCACCAGTGATTTCGAGGGGGAGCAGTTCTTC.

This chain uses TRBV20-1 with TRBJ2-7; D unresolved. The V gene lost 6 bases and the J gene lost 2 bases, with 11 bases spanning the gap. This CDR3 has 12 amino acids. The germline V gene has CDR1 DFQATT and CDR2 SNEGSKA (reference sequence). The CDR3 here is CSARGIPYEQYF. The CDR3 nucleotides read TGCAGTGCCCGAGGTATCCCCTACGAGCAGTACTTC.

The J gene is TRBJ1-3, the V gene TRBV6-2 or TRBV6-3; D is perhaps TRBD1 (6 bases). The V end was cut by 2 bases, the J end by 2 bases, with 16 bases between. The germline V gene has CDR1 MNHEY and CDR2 SVGEGT. This CDR3 spans 17 amino acids. CDR3 region: CASSYADRRSAGNTIYF. In DNA, the CDR3 is TGTGCCAGCAGTTACGCCGACAGGAGAAGTGCTGGAAACACCATATATTTT.

This clonotype was seen ten or more times. The chain links TRBV7-2 to TRBJ1-1; no clear D. V shed 1 base and J shed 5 bases, with 17 bases lying between them. There are 16 residues in the CDR3. Germline V gene lookup returns CDR1 SGHTA and CDR2 FQGNSA. In DNA, the CDR3 is TGTGCCAGCAGCTTAGAAACGGGATCCATCGGGACTGAAGCTTTCTTT. Residues: CASSLETGSIGTEAFF.

This clonotype came up a few times. The chain employs TRBV20-1 and TRBJ1-5; tentatively, D is TRBD1 (5 bases). CDR3 length equals 13 residues. V gave up 1 base and J gave up 7 bases, with 11 bases separating them. Germline CDR1 is DFQATT and CDR2 is SNEGSKA (reference sequence). CDR3 residues: CSARGTGPQPQHF. The CDR3 nucleotides read TGCAGTGCTAGAGGAACAGGCCCCCAGCCCCAGCATTTT.

V usage is TRBV4-3 and J usage is TRBJ2-1; D unclear. The CDR3 runs 15 residues. The germline gives CDR1 LGHNA, CDR2 YSLEER. V lost 4 bases and J lost 2, with 12 bases in between. CDR3 bases: TGCGCCAGCAGCCCGGACGTTGGGACCTACAATGAGCAGTTCTTC. Translation gives CASSPDVGTYNEQFF.

The V gene is TRBV7-2, the J gene TRBJ2-5; 12 bases align to TRBD2. CDR1 is SGHTA, CDR2 FQGNSA, per germline. The V gene end was trimmed by 1 base and the J gene end by 7 bases; junction bases not matched to a gene: 4. The CDR3 loop spans 15 amino acids. The CDR3 sequence is CASSLEALAGGTQYF. For the CDR3, the DNA is TGTGCCAGCAGCTTAGAGGCACTAGCGGGGGGGACCCAGTACTTC. The entire variable domain, with the rest obtained from reference TRBV7-2 and TRBJ2-5, is as follows: GAGVSQSPSNKVTEKGKDVELRCDPISGHTALYWYRQSLGQGLEFLIYFQGNSAPDKSGLPSDRFSAERTGGSVSTLTIQRTQQEDSAVYLCASSLEALAGGTQYFGPGTRLLVL.

The chain employs TRBV7-9 and TRBJ2-1; 10 bases map to TRBD1. This CDR3 contains 14 residues. Germline V gene sequence: CDR1 SEHNR, CDR2 FQNEAQ (reference sequence). J lost 10 bases, V lost 4 bases, and 7 bases had no gene match. CDR3 DNA sequence: TGTGCCAGCAGCTCGGGACAGGGGTCGGACGAGCAGTTCTTC. Translation: CASSSGQGSDEQFF.